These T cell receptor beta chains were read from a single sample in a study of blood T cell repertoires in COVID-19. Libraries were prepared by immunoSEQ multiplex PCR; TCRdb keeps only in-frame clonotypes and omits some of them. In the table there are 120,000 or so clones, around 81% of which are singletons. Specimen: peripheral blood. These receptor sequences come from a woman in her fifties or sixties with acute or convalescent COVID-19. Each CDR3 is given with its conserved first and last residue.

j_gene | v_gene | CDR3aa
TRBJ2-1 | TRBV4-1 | CASSLAQGRSEQFF
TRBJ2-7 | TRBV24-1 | CATSGGRGEQYF
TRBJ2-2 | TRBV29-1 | CSVDGLLNTGELFF
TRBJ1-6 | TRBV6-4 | CATSAGPNSPLHF
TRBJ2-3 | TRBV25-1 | CASSETNRADTQYF
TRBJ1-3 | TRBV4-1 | CASSQGAISPRGKPGNTIYF
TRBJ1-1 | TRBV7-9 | CASSLRDFEAFF
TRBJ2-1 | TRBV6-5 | CASSRAGSYNEQFF
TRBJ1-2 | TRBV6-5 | CASSYLQGGYYGYTF
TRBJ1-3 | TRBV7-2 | CASSLEGYSGNTIYF
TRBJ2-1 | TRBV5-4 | CASSLLTSGRASEQFF
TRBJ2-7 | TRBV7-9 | CASSPFGTSGRGVYEQYF
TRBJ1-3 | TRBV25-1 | CASSGVNTIYF
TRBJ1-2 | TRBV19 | CASSRGTGKNYGYTF
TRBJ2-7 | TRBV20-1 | CSASTSGKTIKDYEQYF
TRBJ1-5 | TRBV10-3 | CAISDPADYSNQPQHF
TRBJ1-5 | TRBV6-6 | CASSLGSNQPQHF